This T cell receptor (beta chain) derives from a study of cytomegalovirus exposure and HLA in healthy donors. Study-level background: Caucasian-associated ancestry cluster membership applied to about 80% of several hundred genotyped donors.

The ends were cut back, 4 bases at V and 4 bases at J, with 9 bases in the middle. Germline V lookup: CDR1 SGHNT, CDR2 YYREEE (reference sequence). This CDR3 spans 13 amino acids. This clone was seen a handful of times. In the PCR, 60 Vbeta and 13 Jbeta primers were used. Profiling relied on immunoSEQ multiplex PCR, and the TCRdb table lists in-frame clones only, not all of them. The repertoire has roughly 84,000 clones, roughly 80% of them found once; the top ten carry 3% to 3.5%. The clonotype originates from a man aged 45-65 years in good health and CMV-seronegative. The sample taken for sequencing was PBMCs. The V and J genes are TRBV5-4 and TRBJ1-5, with D possibly matching TRBD1 (6 bases). As DNA, the CDR3 is TGTGCCAGCAGCCAGGACAGTAATCAGCCCCAGCATTTT. Protein product: CASSQDSNQPQHF.